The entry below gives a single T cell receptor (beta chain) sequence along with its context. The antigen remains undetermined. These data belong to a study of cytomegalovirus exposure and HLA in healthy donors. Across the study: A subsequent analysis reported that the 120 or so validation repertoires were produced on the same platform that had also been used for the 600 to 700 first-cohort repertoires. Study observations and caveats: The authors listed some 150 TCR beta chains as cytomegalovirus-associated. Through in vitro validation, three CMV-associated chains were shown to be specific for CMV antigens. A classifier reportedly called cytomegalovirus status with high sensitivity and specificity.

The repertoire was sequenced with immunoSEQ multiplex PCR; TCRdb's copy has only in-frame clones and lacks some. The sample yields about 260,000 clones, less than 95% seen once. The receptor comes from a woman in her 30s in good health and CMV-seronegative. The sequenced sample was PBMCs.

The CDR3 is CAWSVLATDTQYF. As DNA, the CDR3 is TGTGCCTGGAGTGTTTTGGCGACAGATACGCAGTATTTT. The rearrangement links TRBV30 to TRBJ2-3, with no clear D. Germline V gene sequence: CDR1 GTSNPN, CDR2 SVGIG (reference sequence). Trimming stripped 0 bases from V and 3 bases from J, with 7 bases between. CDR3 size: 13 residues.